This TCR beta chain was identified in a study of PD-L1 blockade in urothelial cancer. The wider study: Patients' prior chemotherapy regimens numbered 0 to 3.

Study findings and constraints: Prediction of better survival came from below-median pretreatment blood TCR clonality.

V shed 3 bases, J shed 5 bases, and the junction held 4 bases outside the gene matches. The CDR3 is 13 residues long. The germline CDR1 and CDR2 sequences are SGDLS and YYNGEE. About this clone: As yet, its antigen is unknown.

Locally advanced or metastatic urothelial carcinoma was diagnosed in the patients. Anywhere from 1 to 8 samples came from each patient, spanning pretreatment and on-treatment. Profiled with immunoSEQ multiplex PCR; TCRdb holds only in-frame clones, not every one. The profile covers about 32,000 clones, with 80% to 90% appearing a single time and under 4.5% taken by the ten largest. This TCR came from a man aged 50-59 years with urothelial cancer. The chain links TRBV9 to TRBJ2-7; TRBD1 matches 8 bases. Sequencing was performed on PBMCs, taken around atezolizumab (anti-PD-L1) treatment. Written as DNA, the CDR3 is TGTGCCAGCAGCGCCGGACAGGGCGACGAGCAGTACTTC. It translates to CASSAGQGDEQYF.